The count of the clone carrying this T cell receptor beta chain is one. The data stem from a study of early T cells in non-severe SARS-CoV-2 infection. Unique molecular identifier tags were affixed to discrete cDNA molecules. TCRdb passed the 5' RACE reads through MiXCR, listing each CDR3 protein once. The sample includes tens of thousands of distinct CDR3 sequences, more than 13% of them seen just once. Per the germline V gene, CDR1 is GTSNPN and CDR2 is SVGIG (reference sequence). The CDR3 runs 13 residues. V lost 8 bases and J lost 10; bases outside the gene matches: 9. This receptor was obtained from an adult who was a healthcare worker with PCR-confirmed SARS-CoV-2 infection or an uninfected control (not recorded which). The rearrangement uses TRBV30 and TRBJ1-6; 9 bases fit TRBD1. Material for sequencing was whole blood. CDR3: CARAGTGTSPLHF. In DNA form, the CDR3 reads TGTGCCAGAGCCGGGACAGGGACGTCACCCCTCCACTTT.